Following are 16 T cell receptor beta chains from one sample sequenced in a study of OX40 agonist ivuxolimab in advanced cancers. Method: immunoSEQ multiplex PCR; TCRdb's copy keeps in-frame clones and lacks some. The sample consists of roughly 60,000 clones, more than 75% of them appearing once. Material: CD4+ or CD8+ T cells sorted from blood, obtained in a trial of the OX40 agonist ivuxolimab. Receptors originate from an adult with an advanced solid tumor such as melanoma, head and neck, liver or kidney cancer.

The genes are TRBV5-1 and TRBJ2-7; D is undetermined. The CDR3 spans 13 residues. Per the germline V gene, CDR1 is SGHRS and CDR2 is YFSETQ. V shed 3 bases and J shed 2 bases, with 9 bases lying between them. DNA of the CDR3: TGCGCCAGCAGCTACAACCAGGCCTACGAGCAGTACTTC. Residues: CASSYNQAYEQYF.

The V gene is TRBV5-4, the J gene TRBJ2-5, with TRBD1 matching over 8 bases. Germline lookup yields CDR1 SGHNT and CDR2 YYREEE (reference sequence). The CDR3 consists of 14 residues. With 4 bases clipped from V and 0 bases from J, the junction kept 2 bases outside the gene matches. The CDR3 spells CASSPGGDQETQYF. CDR3 nucleotide sequence: TGTGCCAGCAGCCCAGGGGGCGACCAAGAGACCCAGTACTTC.

The chain carries TRBV5-4 and TRBJ1-2; 8 bases are shared with TRBD1. V shed 0 bases, J shed 8 bases, and the junction held 12 bases outside the gene matches. CDR3 length: 16 residues. Germline V lookup: CDR1 SGHNT, CDR2 YYREEE (reference sequence). CDR3 bases: TGTGCCAGCAGCTTGGGAGGCTCAGGGGGCGCGGGAGGCTACACCTTC. This gives the protein CASSLGGSGGAGGYTF.

The chain employs TRBV10-3 and TRBJ2-5; possible D gene TRBD2, 7 bases. CDR3 length equals 14 residues. Germline V lookup: CDR1 ENHRY, CDR2 SYGVKD. Trimming left V 10 bases short and J 4 bases short, with 19 bases between. The chain's CDR3 is CATSRGGGVETQYF. The CDR3 region has the DNA TGTGCCACCTCCCGCGGGGGCGGGGTAGAGACCCAGTACTTC.

CDR3 nucleotide sequence: TGTGCCAGCAGTTTAGGGGGGTCACCGAAAAGGGGCTACACCTTC. Amino acids: CASSLGGSPKRGYTF. The J gene is TRBJ1-2, the V gene TRBV28; a possible D gene is TRBD1 (5 bases). V lost 2 bases, J lost 8 bases, and 18 bases lay in between. The length of the CDR3 is 15 residues. Germline V gives CDR1 MDHEN, CDR2 SYDVKM.

The chain carries TRBV19 and TRBJ2-7; 9 bases match TRBD1. This CDR3 has 13 residues. Per the germline V gene, CDR1 is LNHDA and CDR2 is SQIVND (reference sequence). J gave up 4 bases and V 7 bases, and 5 bases lay outside the gene matches. In nucleotides, the CDR3 is TGTGCCAGTAACGACAGGGGGGCATACGAGCAGTACTTC. It codes for CASNDRGAYEQYF.

CDR3: CASSEALAGVGEQYF. DNA of the CDR3: TGTGCCAGCAGTGAAGCTTTAGCGGGAGTCGGAGAGCAGTACTTC. The rearrangement uses TRBV2 and TRBJ2-7; 9 bases line up with TRBD2. The CDR3 is 15 residues long. V lost 0 bases to trimming and J lost 7 bases; unmatched junction nucleotides: 7. In germline, CDR1 is SNHLY, CDR2 FYNNEI.

V is TRBV28 and J is TRBJ1-1, with D maybe TRBD1 (6 bases). The germline CDR1 and CDR2 sequences are MDHEN and SYDVKM. The CDR3 length is 14 residues. Between the trimmed V and J ends, which lost 6 bases and 5 bases, there was a span of 16 bases. CDR3 protein: CASSPRGAGTEAFF. CDR3 nucleotides: TGTGCCAGCAGCCCTCGGGGGGCAGGTACTGAAGCTTTCTTT.

The CDR3 DNA sequence: TGTGCCAGCAGCTTAGCAGGGAATGCAGGAACAGATACGCAGTATTTT. As protein: CASSLAGNAGTDTQYF. The V and J genes are TRBV7-6 and TRBJ2-3; D is ambiguous. The CDR3 totals 16 residues. Germline V gene sequence: CDR1 SGHVS, CDR2 FNYEAQ. Trimming removed 0 bases at V and 3 bases at J, with 13 bases between.

The chain employs TRBV7-3 and TRBJ2-1; 12 nucleotides align to TRBD2. With V trimmed by 2 bases and J by 1 base, 9 bases remained unmatched. Germline V gives CDR1 SGHTA, CDR2 FQGTGA. CDR3 length: 19 residues. The CDR3 loop reads CASSLVPSGRAQSYNEQFF. The CDR3 DNA reads TGTGCCAGCAGCTTAGTTCCTAGCGGGAGGGCCCAATCCTACAATGAGCAGTTCTTC.

A few counts support this clone. This chain links TRBV7-9 with TRBJ2-1; D possibly corresponds to TRBD1 (6 bases). The CDR3 is made up of 13 amino acids. Germline CDR1 and CDR2: SEHNR and FQNEAQ (reference sequence). V dropped 5 bases and J dropped 3 bases, with 8 bases sitting between them. The CDR3 region is CASSRDNYNEQFF. CDR3 in DNA: TGTGCCAGCAGCAGGGACAACTACAATGAGCAGTTCTTC.

The chain links TRBV29-1 to TRBJ2-3, with 8 bases aligning to TRBD2. Germline assignment: CDR1 SQVTM and CDR2 ANQGSEA. The V and J ends lost 4 bases and 4 bases, in that order; junction bases with no gene match: 10. This CDR3 has 15 amino acids. The CDR3 DNA sequence: TGCAGCGTTGGGTGGGGCAGCGGGGGCCCAGATACGCAGTATTTT. This codes for CSVGWGSGGPDTQYF.

This clone was picked up a small number of times. The chain recombines TRBV30 with TRBJ1-1; D remains ambiguous. Trimming left V 0 bases short and J 1 base short, with 12 bases between. The CDR3 has 15 amino acids. Germline assignment: CDR1 GTSNPN and CDR2 SVGIG (reference sequence). CDR3 sequence reads: CAWSVAGRANTEAFF. The CDR3 bases are TGTGCCTGGAGTGTTGCAGGACGGGCGAACACTGAAGCTTTCTTT.

The gene calls are TRBV5-4 and TRBJ2-2; TRBD2 matches at 13 bases. Looked up from germline, CDR1 is SGHNT and CDR2 is YYREEE (reference sequence). The J segment lost 3 bases and the V segment lost 4 bases, leaving 3 bases of the junction unmatched. The CDR3 loop spans 16 amino acids. CDR3 loop: CASSRGLAGDTGELFF. The CDR3 nucleotides read TGTGCCAGCAGCCGCGGACTAGCGGGAGACACCGGGGAGCTGTTTTTT.

The chain couples TRBV5-4 to TRBJ1-2; TRBD1 might be the D (5 bases). CDR1 and CDR2 from the germline V gene are SGHNT and YYREEE (reference sequence). Trimming stripped 0 bases from V and 6 bases from J, with 15 bases between. This CDR3 has 15 residues. This CDR3 reads CASSLEQGRSNGYTF. The CDR3 DNA is TGTGCCAGCAGCTTGGAGCAGGGTAGGAGCAATGGCTACACCTTC.

In nucleotides, the CDR3 is TGTGCCAGCGTTCTTGGGACTAGCGGGAGAGAGACCCAGTACTTC. This gives the protein CASVLGTSGRETQYF. The chain has TRBV2 and TRBJ2-5; TRBD2 matches at 14 bases. This CDR3 region has 15 residues. The germline gives CDR1 SNHLY, CDR2 FYNNEI. Trimming took 8 bases from V and 4 from J; bases not matched to a gene: 6.